This TCR beta chain was profiled in a study of blood T cell repertoires in COVID-19. Study information: PBMCs, B-cell-depleted T cells, or T cells were the source of the cDNA or gDNA that made up the material.

TCRdb keeps only in-frame clones here, not all; method: immunoSEQ multiplex PCR. The sample has some 370,000 clones, roughly 90% seen once. V was trimmed by 4 bases and J by 4 bases, leaving 9 bases between them. This CDR3 is built from 12 residues. Germline CDR1 is SGHRS and CDR2 is YFSETQ. The J gene is TRBJ2-7, the V gene TRBV5-1; a possible D gene is TRBD2 (5 bases). The sample taken for sequencing was peripheral blood. The TCR sequence derives from a man aged 35 to 55 with acute or convalescent COVID-19. The CDR3 here is CASSKLEYEQYF. In DNA, the CDR3 is TGCGCCAGCAGCAAACTAGAGTACGAGCAGTACTTC.